This TCR beta chain emerged from a study of beta chain features in type 1 diabetes. Reverse transcription of all isolated RNA meant that expressed TCRB transcripts were sequenced. Generated by immunoSEQ multiplex PCR, the TCRdb table keeps only in-frame clones and is missing some. The sample carries 130,000 to 150,000 clones, around 13% recorded once. Trimming removed 1 base at V and 7 bases at J, with 13 bases between. The CDR3 spans 14 residues. CDR1 and CDR2 (germline): SGHDN, FVKESK. This clone was counted at least ten times. Antigen specificity is unknown. Study-level results: For Type 1 diabetes patients, all four CD4+ subsets carried TCRB CDR3s that were moderately but significantly shorter. A closer apparent resemblance between naive, central memory and Treg TCRB repertoires was seen in patients than in healthy donors.

This sequence originates from a man younger than 35 with type 1 diabetes. Sequenced: central memory CD4+ T cells from blood. The chain has TRBV14 and TRBJ2-5; D gene unclear. CDR3 loop: CASSQGNLPGTQYF. CDR3 bases: TGTGCCAGCAGCCAAGGCAACCTTCCAGGGACCCAGTACTTC.